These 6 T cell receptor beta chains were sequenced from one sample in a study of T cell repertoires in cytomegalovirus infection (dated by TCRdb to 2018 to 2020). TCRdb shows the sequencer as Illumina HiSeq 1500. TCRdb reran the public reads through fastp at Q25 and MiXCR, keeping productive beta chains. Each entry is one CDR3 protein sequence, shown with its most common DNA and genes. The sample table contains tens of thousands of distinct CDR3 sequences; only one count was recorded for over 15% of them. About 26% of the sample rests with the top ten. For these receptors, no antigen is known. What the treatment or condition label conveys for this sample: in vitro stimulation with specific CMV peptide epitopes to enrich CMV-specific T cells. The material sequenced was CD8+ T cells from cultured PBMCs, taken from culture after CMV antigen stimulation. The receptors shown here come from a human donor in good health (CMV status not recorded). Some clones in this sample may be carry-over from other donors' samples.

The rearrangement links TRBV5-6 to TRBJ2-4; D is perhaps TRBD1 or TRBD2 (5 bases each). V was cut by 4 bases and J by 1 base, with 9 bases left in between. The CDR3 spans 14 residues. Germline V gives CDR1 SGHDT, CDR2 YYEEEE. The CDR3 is CASSPEGAKNIQYF. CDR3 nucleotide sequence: TGTGCCAGCAGCCCCGAGGGGGCCAAAAACATTCAGTACTTC.

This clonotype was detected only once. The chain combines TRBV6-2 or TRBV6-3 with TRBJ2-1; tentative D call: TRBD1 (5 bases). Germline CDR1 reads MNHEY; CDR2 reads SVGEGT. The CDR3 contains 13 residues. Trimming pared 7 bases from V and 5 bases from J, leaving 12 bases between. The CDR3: CASTRVNNNEQFF. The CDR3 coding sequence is TGTGCCAGCACCAGGGTCAATAACAATGAGCAGTTCTTC.

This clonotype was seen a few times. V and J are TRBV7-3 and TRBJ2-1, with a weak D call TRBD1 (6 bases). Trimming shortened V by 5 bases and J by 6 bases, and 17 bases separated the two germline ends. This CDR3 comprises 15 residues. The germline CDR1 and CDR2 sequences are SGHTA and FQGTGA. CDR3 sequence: CASSLGQRPGNEQFF. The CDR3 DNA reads TGTGCCAGCAGCCTAGGACAGCGCCCTGGCAATGAGCAGTTCTTC.

The DNA of the CDR3 is TGTGCCAGCAGTGGCCGACAGGCAAACACTGAAGCTTTCTTT. This sequence encodes CASSGRQANTEAFF. J is TRBJ1-1 and V is TRBV6-1; TRBD1 might be the D (6 bases). The ends were cut back, 4 bases at V and 2 bases at J, with 11 bases in the middle. From germline, CDR1 is MNHNS and CDR2 SASEGT. This CDR3 has 14 amino acids.

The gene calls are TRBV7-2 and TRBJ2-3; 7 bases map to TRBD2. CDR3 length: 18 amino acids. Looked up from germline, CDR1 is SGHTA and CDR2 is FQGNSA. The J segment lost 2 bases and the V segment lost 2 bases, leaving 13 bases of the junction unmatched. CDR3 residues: CASSLNKGAGINTDTQYF. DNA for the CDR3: TGTGCCAGCAGCTTAAATAAGGGAGCGGGGATAAACACAGATACGCAGTATTTT.

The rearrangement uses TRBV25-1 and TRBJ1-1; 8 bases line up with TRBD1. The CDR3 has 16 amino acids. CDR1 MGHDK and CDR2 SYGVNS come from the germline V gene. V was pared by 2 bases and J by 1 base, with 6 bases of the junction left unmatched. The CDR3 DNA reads TGTGCCAGCAGTGAACAGCAGGGGGCTGAGAACACTGAAGCTTTCTTT. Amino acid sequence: CASSEQQGAENTEAFF.